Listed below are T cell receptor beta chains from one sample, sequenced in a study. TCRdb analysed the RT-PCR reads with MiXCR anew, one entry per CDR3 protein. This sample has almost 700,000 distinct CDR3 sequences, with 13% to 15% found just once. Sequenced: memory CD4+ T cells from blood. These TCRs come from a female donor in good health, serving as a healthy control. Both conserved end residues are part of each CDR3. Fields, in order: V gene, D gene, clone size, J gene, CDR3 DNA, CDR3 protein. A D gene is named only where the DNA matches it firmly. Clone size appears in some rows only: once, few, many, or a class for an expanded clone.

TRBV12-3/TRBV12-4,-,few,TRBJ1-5,TGTGCCAGCAGACCTGGGGGGGGGGCGGTTCAGCCCCAGCATTTT,CASRPGGGAVQPQHF
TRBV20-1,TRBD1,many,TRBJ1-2,TGCAGTGCTATACAACAGGGGGCGAACTATGGCTACACCTTC,CSAIQQGANYGYTF
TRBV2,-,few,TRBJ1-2,TGTGCCAGCAGTGAGCATGTGGGGGGGCGGAACTATGGCTACACCTTC,CASSEHVGGRNYGYTF
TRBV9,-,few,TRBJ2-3,TGTGCCAGCAGCGTTACGAGTTACACAGATACGCAGTATTTT,CASSVTSYTDTQYF
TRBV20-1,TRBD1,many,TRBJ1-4,TGCAGTGCAAAGCAGGGGGTTGGGGCAACTAATGAAAAACTGTTTTTT,CSAKQGVGATNEKLFF
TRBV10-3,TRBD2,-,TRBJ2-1,TGTGCCATCAGAACATCACGGGGACTAGCGGGAGTGGATGAGCAGTTCTTC,CAIRTSRGLAGVDEQFF
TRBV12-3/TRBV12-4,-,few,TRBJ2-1,TGTGCCAGCAGTTCCCGGACAGTCCCTGGTTACAATGAGCAGTTCTTC,CASSSRTVPGYNEQFF
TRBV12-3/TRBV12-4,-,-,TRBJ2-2,TGTGCCAGCAGTTGGGCAGCATCGAACACCGGGGAGCTGTTTTTT,CASSWAASNTGELFF
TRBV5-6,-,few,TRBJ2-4,TGTGCCAGCAGGGGGTGGGGTGTTGACAAAAACATTCAGTACTTC,CASRGWGVDKNIQYF
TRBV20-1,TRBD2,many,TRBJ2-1,TGCAGTGCTAGAGATAGGGGGACTAGTTCCTACAATGAGCAGTTCTTC,CSARDRGTSSYNEQFF
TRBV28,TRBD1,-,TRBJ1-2,TGTGCCAGCACCACAAAACAGGGGAACTATGGCTACACCTTC,CASTTKQGNYGYTF
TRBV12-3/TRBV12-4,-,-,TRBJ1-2,TGTGCCAGCACCGCAGGATGGGGAGGCTACACCTTC,CASTAGWGGYTF
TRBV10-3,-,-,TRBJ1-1,TGTGCCATCAGGGGGGTAGGGCCGAACACTGAAGCTTTCTTT,CAIRGVGPNTEAFF
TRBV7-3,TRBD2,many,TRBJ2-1,TGTGCCAGCAGCTTGTCTACCGGGACTAGCGAGTACAATGAGCAGTTCTTC,CASSLSTGTSEYNEQFF
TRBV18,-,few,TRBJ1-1,TGTGCCAGCTCCCCCGACCAGAACACTGAAGCTTTCTTT,CASSPDQNTEAFF
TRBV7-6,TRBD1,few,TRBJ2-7,TGTGCCAGCAGCAAAAGGCAGGGGGACTACGAGCAGTACTTC,CASSKRQGDYEQYF
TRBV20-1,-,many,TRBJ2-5,TGCAGTGCCGCCAAGCGAGAGACCCAGTACTTC,CSAAKRETQYF
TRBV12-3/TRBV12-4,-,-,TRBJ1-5,TGTGCCAGCAGTTTGGCAAGGGGGTTCGGTCAGCCCCAGCATTTT,CASSLARGFGQPQHF
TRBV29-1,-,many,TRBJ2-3,TGCAGCGCCGGGACCGGGACGGGGGGCACAGATACGCAGTATTTT,CSAGTGTGGTDTQYF
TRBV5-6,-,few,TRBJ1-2,TGTGCCAGCAGCTTGGCCGCCAGGGGCTTCTATGGCTACACCTTC,CASSLAARGFYGYTF
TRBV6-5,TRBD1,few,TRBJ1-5,TGTGCCAGCAGTGCCCCGGGACAGGGGCGTCAGCCCCAGCATTTT,CASSAPGQGRQPQHF
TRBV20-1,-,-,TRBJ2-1,TGCAGTGCTAGAGAAGGGCATGAGCAGTTCTTC,CSAREGHEQFF
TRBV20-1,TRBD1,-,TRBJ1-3,TGCAGTGCTCAGGCAGGGGGACCCTCGGATGGAAACACCATATATTTT,CSAQAGGPSDGNTIYF
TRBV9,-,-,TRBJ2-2,TGTGCCAGCAGCGTAACAGCGACTTTGAACACCGGGGAGCTGTTTTTT,CASSVTATLNTGELFF
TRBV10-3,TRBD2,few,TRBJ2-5,TGTGCCATCAGTGAGGGGGCTAGCGGGAGATCCGAGACCCAGTACTTC,CAISEGASGRSETQYF
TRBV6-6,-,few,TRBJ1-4,TGTGCCAGCAGACGACCAGGGTCGGGTGAAAAACTGTTTTTT,CASRRPGSGEKLFF
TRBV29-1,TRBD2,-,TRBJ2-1,TGCAGCGTTGAATCTAGCGGGAGGGCCGGGCAGTTCTTC,CSVESSGRAGQFF
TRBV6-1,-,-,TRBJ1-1,TGTGCCAGCAGTGTGGTGGGGAGGACTGAAGCTTTCTTT,CASSVVGRTEAFF
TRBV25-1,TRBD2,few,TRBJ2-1,TGTGCCAGCAGGGAAAGCGGGAGGGCCTCCTACAATGAGCAGTTCTTC,CASRESGRASYNEQFF
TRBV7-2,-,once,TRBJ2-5,TGTGCCAGCAGCTTAGGAGTTAGCGGACAAGAGACCCAGTACTTC,CASSLGVSGQETQYF
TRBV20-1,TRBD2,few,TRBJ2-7,TGCAGTGCCCTACCCCCAAACCTGGCGGGAGTAGAGCAGTACTTC,CSALPPNLAGVEQYF
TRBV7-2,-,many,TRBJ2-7,TGTGCCAGCAGCTGGAGTGAATCGGGCGAGCAGTACTTC,CASSWSESGEQYF
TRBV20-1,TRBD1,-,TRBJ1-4,TGCAGTGCTGACAGGGGCAATAATGAAAAACTGTTTTTT,CSADRGNNEKLFF
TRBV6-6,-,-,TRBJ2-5,TGTGCCAGCTTTAGGGAGAGCGGAGAGACCCAGTACTTC,CASFRESGETQYF
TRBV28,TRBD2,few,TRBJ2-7,TGTGCCAGCTCGCGAAGCGGGGGACCCCCCCTTGGCTACGAGCAGTACTTC,CASSRSGGPPLGYEQYF